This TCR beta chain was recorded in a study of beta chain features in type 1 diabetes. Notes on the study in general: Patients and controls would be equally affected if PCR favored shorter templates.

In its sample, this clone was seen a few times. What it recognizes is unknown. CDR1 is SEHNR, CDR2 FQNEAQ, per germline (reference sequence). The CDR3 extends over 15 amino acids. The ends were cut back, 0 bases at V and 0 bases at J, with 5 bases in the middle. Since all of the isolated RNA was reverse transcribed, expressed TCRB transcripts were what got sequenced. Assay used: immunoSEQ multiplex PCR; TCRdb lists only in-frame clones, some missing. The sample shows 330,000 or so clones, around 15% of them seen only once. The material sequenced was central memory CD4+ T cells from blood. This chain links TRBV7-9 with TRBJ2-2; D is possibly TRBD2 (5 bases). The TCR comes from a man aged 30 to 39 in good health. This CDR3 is CASSLAGTNTGELFF. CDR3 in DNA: TGTGCCAGCAGCTTAGCCGGGACGAACACCGGGGAGCTGTTTTTT.